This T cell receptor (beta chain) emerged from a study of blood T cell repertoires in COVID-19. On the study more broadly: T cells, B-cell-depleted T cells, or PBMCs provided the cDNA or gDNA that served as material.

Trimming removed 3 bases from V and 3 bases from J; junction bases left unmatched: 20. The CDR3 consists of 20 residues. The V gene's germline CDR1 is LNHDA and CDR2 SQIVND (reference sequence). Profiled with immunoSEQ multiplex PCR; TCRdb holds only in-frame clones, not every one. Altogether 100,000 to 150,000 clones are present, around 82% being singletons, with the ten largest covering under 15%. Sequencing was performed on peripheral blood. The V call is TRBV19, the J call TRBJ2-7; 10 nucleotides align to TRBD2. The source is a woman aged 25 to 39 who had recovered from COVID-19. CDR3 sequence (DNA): TGTGCCAGTAGTATCAGGCTTCCTGGACTAGCGGAGGGGGTAAGCTACGAGCAGTACTTC. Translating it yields CASSIRLPGLAEGVSYEQYF.